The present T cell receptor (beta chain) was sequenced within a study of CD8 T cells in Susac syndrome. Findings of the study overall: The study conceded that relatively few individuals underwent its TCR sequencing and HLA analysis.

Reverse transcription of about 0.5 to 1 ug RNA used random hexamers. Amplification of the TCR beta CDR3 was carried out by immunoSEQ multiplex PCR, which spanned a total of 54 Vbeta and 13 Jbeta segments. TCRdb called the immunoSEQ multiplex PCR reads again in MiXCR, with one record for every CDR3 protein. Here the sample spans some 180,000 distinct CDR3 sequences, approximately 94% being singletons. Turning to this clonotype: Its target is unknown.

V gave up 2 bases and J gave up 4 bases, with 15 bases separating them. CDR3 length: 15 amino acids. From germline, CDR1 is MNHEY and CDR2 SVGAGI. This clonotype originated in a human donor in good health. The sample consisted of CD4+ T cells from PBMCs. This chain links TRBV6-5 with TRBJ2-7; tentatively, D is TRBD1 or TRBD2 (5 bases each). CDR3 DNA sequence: TGTGCCAGCAGTTACCGCAGGGAGAATCAATACGAGCAGTACTTC. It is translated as CASSYRRENQYEQYF.